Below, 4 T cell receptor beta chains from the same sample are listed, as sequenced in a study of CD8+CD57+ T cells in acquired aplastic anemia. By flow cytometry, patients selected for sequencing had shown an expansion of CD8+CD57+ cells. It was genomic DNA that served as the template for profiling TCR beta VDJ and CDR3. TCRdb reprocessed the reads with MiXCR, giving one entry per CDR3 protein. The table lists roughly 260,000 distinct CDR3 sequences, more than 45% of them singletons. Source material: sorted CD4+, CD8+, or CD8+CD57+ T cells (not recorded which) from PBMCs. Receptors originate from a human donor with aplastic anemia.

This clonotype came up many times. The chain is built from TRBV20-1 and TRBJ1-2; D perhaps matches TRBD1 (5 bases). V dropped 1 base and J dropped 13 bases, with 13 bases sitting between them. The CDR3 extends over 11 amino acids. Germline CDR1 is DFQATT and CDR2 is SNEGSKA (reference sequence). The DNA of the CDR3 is TGCAGTGCTAGAGGGGACCCACCTCTCACCTTC. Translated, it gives CSARGDPPLTF.

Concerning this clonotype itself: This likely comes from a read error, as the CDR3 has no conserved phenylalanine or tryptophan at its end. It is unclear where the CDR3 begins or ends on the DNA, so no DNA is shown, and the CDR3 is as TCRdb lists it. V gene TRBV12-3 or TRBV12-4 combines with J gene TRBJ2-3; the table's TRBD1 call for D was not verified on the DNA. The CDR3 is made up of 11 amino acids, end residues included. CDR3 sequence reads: CASSLKPGQGL.

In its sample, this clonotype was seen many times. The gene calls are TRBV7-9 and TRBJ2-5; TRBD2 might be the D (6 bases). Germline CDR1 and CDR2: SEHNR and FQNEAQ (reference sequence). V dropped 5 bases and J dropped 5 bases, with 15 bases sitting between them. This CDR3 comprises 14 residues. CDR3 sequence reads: CASSATASDETQYF. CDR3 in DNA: TGTGCCAGCAGCGCTACCGCTAGCGACGAGACCCAGTACTTC.

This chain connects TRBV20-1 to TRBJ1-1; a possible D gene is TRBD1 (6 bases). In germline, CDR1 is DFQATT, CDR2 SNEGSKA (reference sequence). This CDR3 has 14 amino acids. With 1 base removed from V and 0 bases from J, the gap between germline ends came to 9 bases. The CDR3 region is CSARGSGVNTEAFF. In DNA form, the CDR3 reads TGCAGTGCTAGAGGCTCAGGGGTGAACACTGAAGCTTTCTTT.